The text below deals with one T cell receptor (beta chain). Other DNA sequences from this sample encode an identical CDR3 as well. The data were taken from a study of blood T cell repertoires in COVID-19. The method was immunoSEQ multiplex PCR; TCRdb's version includes in-frame clones alone and lacks a portion of them. The repertoire holds over 350,000 clones, with about 87% as singletons. Enrolled through a virtual design, the participants were between 18 and 89 years of age and came from fewer than 30 US areas. V was cut by 0 bases and J by 1 base, with 3 bases left in between. The CDR3 is 13 residues long. Germline V gene lookup returns CDR1 SGHTA and CDR2 FQGTGA.

The sample consisted of PBMCs or T cells enriched from blood (not recorded which). This chain joins TRBV7-3 and TRBJ1-1; D is uncertain. This receptor was obtained from a woman between 45 and 60 years old who had recovered from COVID-19. CDR3 sequence reads: CASSLTANTEAFF. CDR3 bases: TGTGCCAGCAGCTTAACAGCGAACACTGAAGCTTTCTTT. The whole variable domain, remainder taken from reference TRBV7-3 and TRBJ1-1, is GAGVSQTPSNKVTEKGKYVELRCDPISGHTALYWYRQSLGQGPEFLIYFQGTGAADDSGLPNDRFFAVRPEGSVSTLKIQRTERGDSAVYLCASSLTANTEAFFGQGTRLTVV.